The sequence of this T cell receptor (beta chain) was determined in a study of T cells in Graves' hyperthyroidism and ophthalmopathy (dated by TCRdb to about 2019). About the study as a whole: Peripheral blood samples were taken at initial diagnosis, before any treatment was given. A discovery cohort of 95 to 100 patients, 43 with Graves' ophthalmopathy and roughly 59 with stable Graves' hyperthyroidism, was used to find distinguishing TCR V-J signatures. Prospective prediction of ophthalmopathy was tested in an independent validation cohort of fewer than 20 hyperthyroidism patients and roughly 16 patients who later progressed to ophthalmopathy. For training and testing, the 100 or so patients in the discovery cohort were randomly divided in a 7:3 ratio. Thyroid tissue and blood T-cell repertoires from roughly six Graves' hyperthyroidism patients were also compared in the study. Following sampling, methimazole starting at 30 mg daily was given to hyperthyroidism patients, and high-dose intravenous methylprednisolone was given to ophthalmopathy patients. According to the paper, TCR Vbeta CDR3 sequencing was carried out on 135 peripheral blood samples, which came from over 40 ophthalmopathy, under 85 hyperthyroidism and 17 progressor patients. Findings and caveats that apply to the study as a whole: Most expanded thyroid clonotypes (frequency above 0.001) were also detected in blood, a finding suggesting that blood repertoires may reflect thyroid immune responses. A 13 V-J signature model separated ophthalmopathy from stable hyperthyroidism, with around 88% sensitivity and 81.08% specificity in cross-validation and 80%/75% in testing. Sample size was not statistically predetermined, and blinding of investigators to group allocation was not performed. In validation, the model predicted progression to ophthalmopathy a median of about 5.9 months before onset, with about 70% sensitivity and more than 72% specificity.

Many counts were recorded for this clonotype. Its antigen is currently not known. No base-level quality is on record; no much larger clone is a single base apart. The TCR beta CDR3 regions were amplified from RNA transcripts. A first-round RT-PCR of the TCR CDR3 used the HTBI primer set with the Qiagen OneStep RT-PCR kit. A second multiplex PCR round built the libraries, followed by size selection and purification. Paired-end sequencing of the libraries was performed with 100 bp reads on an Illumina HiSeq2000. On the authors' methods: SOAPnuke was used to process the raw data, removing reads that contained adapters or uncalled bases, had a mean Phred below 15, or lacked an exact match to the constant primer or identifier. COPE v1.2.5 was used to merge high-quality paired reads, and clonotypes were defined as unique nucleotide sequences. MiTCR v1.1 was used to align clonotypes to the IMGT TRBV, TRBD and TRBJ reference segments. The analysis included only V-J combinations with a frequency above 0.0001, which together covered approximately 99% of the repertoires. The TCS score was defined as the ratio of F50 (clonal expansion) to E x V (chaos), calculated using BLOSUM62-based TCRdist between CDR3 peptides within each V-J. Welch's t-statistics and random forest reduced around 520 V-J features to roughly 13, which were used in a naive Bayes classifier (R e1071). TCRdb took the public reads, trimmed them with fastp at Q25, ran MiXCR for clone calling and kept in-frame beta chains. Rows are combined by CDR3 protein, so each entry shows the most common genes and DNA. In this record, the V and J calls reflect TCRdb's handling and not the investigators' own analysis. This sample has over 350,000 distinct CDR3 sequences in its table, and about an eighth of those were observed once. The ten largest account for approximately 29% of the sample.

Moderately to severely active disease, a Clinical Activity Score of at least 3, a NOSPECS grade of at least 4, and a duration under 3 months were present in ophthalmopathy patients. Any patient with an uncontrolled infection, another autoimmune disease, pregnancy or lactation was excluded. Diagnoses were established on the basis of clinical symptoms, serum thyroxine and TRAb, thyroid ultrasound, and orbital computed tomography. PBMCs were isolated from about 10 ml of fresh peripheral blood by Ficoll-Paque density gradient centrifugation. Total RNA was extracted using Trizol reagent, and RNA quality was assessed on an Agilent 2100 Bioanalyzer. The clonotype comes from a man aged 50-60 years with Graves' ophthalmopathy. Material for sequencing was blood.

The sequenced DNA: TGTGCCTGGAGTAGAAGGGGCACAGATACGCAGTATTTT. The translation is CAWSRRGTDTQYF. The receptor chain draws on TRBV30 and TRBJ2-3; too little of a D gene remains to name it. Trimming at the junction amounts to 2 bases on V and 1 base on J, and the germline ends lie 7 bases apart. CDR1 GTSNPN and CDR2 SVGIG were looked up in the germline V gene (reference sequence). The CDR3 runs 13 amino acids, cysteine and phenylalanine included. Of the read, only the CDR3 DNA is kept; its 39 bases are in frame from base 1. Where the CDR3 stops, the reference TRBV30 and TRBJ2-3 genes take over; the full variable domain is SQTIHQWPATLVQPVGSPLSLECTVEGTSNPNLYWYRQAAGRGLQLLFYSVGIGQISSEVPQNLSASRPQDRQFILSSKKLLLSDSGFYLCAWSRRGTDTQYFGPGTRLTVL.